A single sample is the source of the 16 T cell receptor beta chains below, sequenced in a study of blood T cells in healthy people across ages. A second PCR, run for about 6 to 11 cycles, used a sample-barcoded 5' primer plus a J-beta primer mix. Via MiXCR, TCRdb re-called the 5' RACE reads, giving one row per CDR3 protein. Seen here are over a million distinct CDR3 sequences, less than 50% observed once, and the top ten hold under 20%. Sample: blood. These receptors were obtained from a woman in her fifties or sixties in good health.

This chain joins TRBV7-9 and TRBJ1-2, with no clear D. In germline, CDR1 is SEHNR, CDR2 FQNEAQ (reference sequence). The germline V and J ends were trimmed by 1 base and 2 bases, with 23 bases remaining between them. The CDR3 sequence is 19 residues long. This chain's CDR3 is CASSLEPGSSDGFNYGYTF. The CDR3 DNA reads TGTGCCAGCAGCTTAGAACCGGGATCCTCCGACGGATTCAACTATGGCTACACCTTC.

The chain employs TRBV5-1 and TRBJ2-6; 14 bases map to TRBD2. The germline CDR1 and CDR2 sequences are SGHRS and YFSETQ. CDR3 length: 18 amino acids. V shed 4 bases and J 3 bases; nucleotides not matched to a gene: 6. CDR3 in amino acids: CASSPRTSGRSGANVLTF. For the CDR3, the DNA is TGCGCCAGCAGCCCTAGGACTAGCGGGAGGAGTGGGGCCAACGTCCTGACTTTC. Drawing the rest from reference TRBV5-1 and TRBJ2-6, the complete variable domain is KAGVTQTPRYLIKTRGQQVTLSCSPISGHRSVSWYQQTPGQGLQFLFEYFSETQRNKGNFPGRFSGRQFSNSRSEMNVSTLELGDSALYLCASSPRTSGRSGANVLTFGAGSRLTVL.

The chain links TRBV20-1 to TRBJ2-4; D call uncertain. Germline assignment: CDR1 DFQATT and CDR2 SNEGSKA (reference sequence). Trimming took 3 bases from V and 0 from J, leaving 9 bases between them. The CDR3 covers 14 residues. The CDR3, as DNA: TGCAGTGCTAGTTTTTCCCTAGCCAAAAACATTCAGTACTTC. Protein: CSASFSLAKNIQYF.

This clonotype was seen a few times. The rearrangement uses TRBV28 and TRBJ2-6; 7 nucleotides align to TRBD1. Germline CDR1 reads MDHEN; CDR2 reads SYDVKM. The CDR3 has 17 residues. J gave up 4 bases and V 2 bases, and 8 bases lay outside the gene matches. The CDR3 reads CASSLLLRGLGANVLTF. The CDR3 DNA reads TGTGCCAGCAGTTTACTTCTGAGGGGGCTCGGGGCCAACGTCCTGACTTTC.

The J gene is TRBJ2-7, the V gene TRBV27, with 9 bases that match TRBD2. Germline V gene lookup returns CDR1 MNHEY and CDR2 SMNVEV (reference sequence). J lost 6 bases, V lost 5 bases, and 11 bases had no gene match. The CDR3 contains 15 residues. The CDR3 region is CASSPDSGRTGEQYF. In DNA form, the CDR3 reads TGTGCCAGCAGTCCTGATAGCGGGAGAACGGGCGAGCAGTACTTC.

This clonotype was counted between two and nine times. The chain has TRBV18 and TRBJ2-7; TRBD2 might be the D (6 bases). The CDR3 totals 14 residues. V was pared by 2 bases and J by 1 base, with 9 bases between. Germline V gene lookup returns CDR1 KGHSH and CDR2 LQKENI. CDR3 region: CASSPSGWSYEQYF. DNA of the CDR3: TGTGCCAGCTCACCAAGCGGGTGGTCCTACGAGCAGTACTTC.

The chain carries TRBV27 and TRBJ2-4, with D tentatively TRBD1 or TRBD2 (5 bases each). Germline assignment: CDR1 MNHEY and CDR2 SMNVEV (reference sequence). V lost 0 bases and J lost 13, with 16 bases in between. The CDR3 loop spans 14 amino acids. CDR3: CASSLSDTQWEQYF. In DNA, the CDR3 is TGTGCCAGCAGTTTATCGGACACACAGTGGGAGCAGTACTTC.

The genes are TRBV9 and TRBJ2-4; maybe TRBD1 (5 bases). Germline CDR1 reads SGDLS; CDR2 reads YYNGEE. The CDR3 sequence is 14 residues long. V lost 0 bases and J 8 bases, leaving 12 bases between the germline ends. CDR3 sequence: CASSVDETVDIQYF. The DNA of the CDR3 is TGTGCCAGCAGCGTAGATGAGACAGTCGACATTCAGTACTTC.

J is TRBJ2-4 and V is TRBV20-1, with 7 bases fitting TRBD2. The end of the DNA aligns better with TRBJ2-5, so the J call may be wrong. This CDR3 region has 14 residues. CDR1 is DFQATT, CDR2 SNEGSKA, per germline (reference sequence). DNA of the CDR3: TGCAGTGCTAGCCCCGTTGCTAGCGGAGAGACCCAGTACTTC. It is translated as CSASPVASGETQYF.

Only a few counts were recorded for this clonotype. V usage is TRBV4-2 and J usage is TRBJ2-5, with 8 bases identical to TRBD1. The J call may be faulty, since TRBJ2-7 better matches the DNA end. The CDR3 extends over 14 amino acids. CDR1 and CDR2 from the germline V gene are LGHNA and YNFKEQ. CDR3 coding DNA: TGTGCCAGCAACTACGGGACAGGTGTGGACGAGCAGTACTTC. This sequence encodes CASNYGTGVDEQYF.

The J gene is TRBJ2-5, the V gene TRBV29-1; 9 nucleotides align to TRBD2. In germline, CDR1 is SQVTM, CDR2 ANQGSEA. The CDR3 extends over 14 amino acids. V gave up 6 bases and J gave up 11 bases; unmatched junction bases: 16. CDR3 coding DNA: TGCAGCGTGCCGGGGACTAGCATTTTGAATGAGCAGTACTTC. Translating it yields CSVPGTSILNEQYF.

This clonotype was counted many times. The gene calls are TRBV2 and TRBJ2-7; possibly TRBD1 for D (5 bases). The CDR3 is 12 residues long. The V and J ends lost 4 bases and 1 base respectively, with 5 bases between them. Germline V gene data show CDR1 as SNHLY and CDR2 as FYNNEI. CDR3 sequence reads: CASSGTSYEQYF. The CDR3 coding sequence is TGTGCCAGCAGTGGGACATCCTACGAGCAGTACTTC.

This clonotype was counted ten times or more. The chain joins TRBV10-3 to TRBJ1-2, with D unclear. This CDR3 has 14 residues. Per the germline V gene, CDR1 is ENHRY and CDR2 is SYGVKD. V was pared by 0 bases and J by 6 bases, with 11 bases between. The CDR3 DNA reads as TGTGCCATCAGTGAGTCGGCGCAGTTGGATGGCTACACCTTC. Protein product: CAISESAQLDGYTF.

The chain combines TRBV29-1 with TRBJ2-7; no clear D gene. This CDR3 is 16 amino acids long. CDR1 SQVTM and CDR2 ANQGSEA come from the germline V gene. Trimming took 1 base from V and 0 from J, leaving 16 bases between them. The CDR3 loop reads CSVEVLGQLSSYEQYF. DNA of the CDR3: TGCAGCGTTGAAGTCCTTGGGCAGCTTAGCTCCTACGAGCAGTACTTC.

The chain recombines TRBV6-2 or TRBV6-3 with TRBJ1-1, with D hard to call. Trimming removed 5 bases at V and 6 bases at J, with 10 bases between. Germline CDR1 MNHEY, CDR2 SVGEGT. The CDR3 loop spans 12 amino acids. CDR3 coding DNA: TGTGCCAGCAGTCCATCGGGGTCTGAAGCTTTCTTT. As protein: CASSPSGSEAFF.

The chain recombines TRBV18 with TRBJ1-1; D is perhaps TRBD1 (5 bases). The CDR3 runs 15 residues. Trimming stripped 0 bases from V and 4 bases from J, with 12 bases between. The germline V gene has CDR1 KGHSH and CDR2 LQKENI. CDR3 region: CASSPPRGGGTEAFF. The CDR3 DNA is TGTGCCAGCTCACCACCGAGGGGTGGGGGCACTGAAGCTTTCTTT.